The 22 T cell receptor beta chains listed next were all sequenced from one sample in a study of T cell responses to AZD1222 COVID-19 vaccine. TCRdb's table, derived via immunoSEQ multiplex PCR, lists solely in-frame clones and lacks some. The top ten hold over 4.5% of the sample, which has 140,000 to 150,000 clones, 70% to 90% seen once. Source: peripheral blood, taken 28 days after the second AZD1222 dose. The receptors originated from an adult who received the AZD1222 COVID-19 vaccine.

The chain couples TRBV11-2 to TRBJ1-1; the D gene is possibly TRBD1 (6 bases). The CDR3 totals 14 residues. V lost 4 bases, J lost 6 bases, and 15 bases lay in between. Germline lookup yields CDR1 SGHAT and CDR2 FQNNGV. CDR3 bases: TGTGCCAGCAGCTCCCTATCGGGGGCGTCTGAAGCTTTCTTT. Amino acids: CASSSLSGASEAFF.

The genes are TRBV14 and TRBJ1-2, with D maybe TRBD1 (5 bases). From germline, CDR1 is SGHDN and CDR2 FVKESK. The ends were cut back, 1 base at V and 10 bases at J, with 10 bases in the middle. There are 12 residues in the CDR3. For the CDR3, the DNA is TGTGCCAGCAGCCAAGGCTTGACAGTCTACACCTTC. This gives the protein CASSQGLTVYTF.

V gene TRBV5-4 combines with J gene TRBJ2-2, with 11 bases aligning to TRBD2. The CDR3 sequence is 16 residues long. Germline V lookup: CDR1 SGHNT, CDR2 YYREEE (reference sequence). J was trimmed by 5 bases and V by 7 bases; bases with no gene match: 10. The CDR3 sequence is CASGPGLAVSTGELFF. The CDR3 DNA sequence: TGTGCCAGCGGACCGGGACTAGCGGTTTCTACCGGGGAGCTGTTTTTT.

CDR3 amino acids: CASSIGGTGGGTQYF. DNA for the CDR3: TGTGCCAGTAGTATTGGTGGGACCGGTGGGGGGACCCAGTACTTC. This chain links TRBV19 with TRBJ2-5; D possibly uses TRBD1 or TRBD2 (5 bases each). V lost 3 bases to trimming and J lost 7 bases, with 18 bases between them. This CDR3 is 15 amino acids long. Germline V CDR1 and CDR2: LNHDA, SQIVND (reference sequence).

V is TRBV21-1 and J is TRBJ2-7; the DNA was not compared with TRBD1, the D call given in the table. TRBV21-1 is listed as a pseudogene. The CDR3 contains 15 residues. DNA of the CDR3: TGTGCCAGCAGCAATGTTAGGGACAGATTAAGCGAGCAGTACTTC. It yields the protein CASSNVRDRLSEQYF.

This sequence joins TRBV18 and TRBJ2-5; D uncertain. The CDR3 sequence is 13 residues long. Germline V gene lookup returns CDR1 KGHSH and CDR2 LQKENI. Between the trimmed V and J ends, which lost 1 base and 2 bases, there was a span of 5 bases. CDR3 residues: CASSPRVQETQYF. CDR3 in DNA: TGTGCCAGCTCACCACGGGTGCAAGAGACCCAGTACTTC.

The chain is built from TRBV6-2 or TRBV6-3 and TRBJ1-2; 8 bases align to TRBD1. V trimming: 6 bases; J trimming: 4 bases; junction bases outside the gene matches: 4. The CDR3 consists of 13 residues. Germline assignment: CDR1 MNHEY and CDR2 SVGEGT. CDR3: CASSSDRGYGYTF. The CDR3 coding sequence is TGTGCCAGCAGCTCCGACAGGGGCTATGGCTACACCTTC.

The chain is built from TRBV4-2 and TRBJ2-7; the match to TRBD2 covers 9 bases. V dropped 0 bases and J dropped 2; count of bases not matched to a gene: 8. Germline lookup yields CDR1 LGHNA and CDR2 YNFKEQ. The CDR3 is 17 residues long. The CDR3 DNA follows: TGTGCCAGCAGCCAAGAGGGTTACGGCGGGGGGGCCTACGAGCAGTACTTC. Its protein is CASSQEGYGGGAYEQYF.

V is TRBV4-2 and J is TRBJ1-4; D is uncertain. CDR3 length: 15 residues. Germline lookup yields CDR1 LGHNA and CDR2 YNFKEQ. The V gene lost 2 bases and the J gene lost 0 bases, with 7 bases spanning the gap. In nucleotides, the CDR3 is TGTGCCAGCAGCCAACCCGATGCAACTAATGAAAAACTGTTTTTT. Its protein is CASSQPDATNEKLFF.

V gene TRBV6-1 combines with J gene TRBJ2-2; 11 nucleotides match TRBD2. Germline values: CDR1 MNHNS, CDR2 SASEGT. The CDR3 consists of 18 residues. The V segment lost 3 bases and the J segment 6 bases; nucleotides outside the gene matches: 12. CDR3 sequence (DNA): TGTGCCAGCAGTGACCTAGGACTAGCGGGTGCGGGCGCCGGGGAGCTGTTTTTT. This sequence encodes CASSDLGLAGAGAGELFF.

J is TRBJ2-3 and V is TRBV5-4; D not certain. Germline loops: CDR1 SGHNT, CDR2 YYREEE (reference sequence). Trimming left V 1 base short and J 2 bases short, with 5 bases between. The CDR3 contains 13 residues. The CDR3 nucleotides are TGTGCCAGCAGCTTGAGGGACACAGATACGCAGTATTTT. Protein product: CASSLRDTDTQYF.

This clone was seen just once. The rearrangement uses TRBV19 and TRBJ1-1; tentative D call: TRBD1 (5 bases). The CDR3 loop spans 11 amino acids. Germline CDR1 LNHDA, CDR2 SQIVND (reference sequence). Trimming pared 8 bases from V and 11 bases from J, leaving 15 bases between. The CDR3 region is CASHSRVLAFF. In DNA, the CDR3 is TGTGCCAGTCATTCCAGGGTTTTGGCTTTCTTT.

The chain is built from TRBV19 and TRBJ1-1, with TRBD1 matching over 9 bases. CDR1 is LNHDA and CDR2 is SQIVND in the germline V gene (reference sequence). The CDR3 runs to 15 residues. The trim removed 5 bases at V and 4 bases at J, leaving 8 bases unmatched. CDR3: CASSPIQGAGTEAFF. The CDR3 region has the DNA TGTGCCAGTAGTCCAATACAGGGGGCGGGCACTGAAGCTTTCTTT.

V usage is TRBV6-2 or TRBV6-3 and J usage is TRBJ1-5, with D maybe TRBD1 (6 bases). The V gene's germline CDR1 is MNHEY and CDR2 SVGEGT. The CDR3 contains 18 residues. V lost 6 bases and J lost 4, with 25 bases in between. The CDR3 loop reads CASSRATTGQNLNQPQHF. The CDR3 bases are TGTGCCAGCAGCCGCGCCACCACCGGACAGAATCTAAATCAGCCCCAGCATTTT.

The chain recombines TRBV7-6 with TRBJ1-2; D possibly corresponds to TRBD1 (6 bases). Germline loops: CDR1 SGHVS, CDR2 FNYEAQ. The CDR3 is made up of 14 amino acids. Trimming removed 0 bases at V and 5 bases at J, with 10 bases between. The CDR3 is CASSLAGAIYGYTF. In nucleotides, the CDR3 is TGTGCCAGCAGCTTAGCGGGGGCCATTTATGGCTACACCTTC.

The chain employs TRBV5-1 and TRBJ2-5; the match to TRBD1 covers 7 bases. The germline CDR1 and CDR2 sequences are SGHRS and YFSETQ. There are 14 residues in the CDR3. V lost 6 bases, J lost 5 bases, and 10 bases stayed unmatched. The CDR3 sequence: CASTTGTEVETQYF. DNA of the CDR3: TGCGCCAGCACAACCGGGACAGAGGTGGAGACCCAGTACTTC.

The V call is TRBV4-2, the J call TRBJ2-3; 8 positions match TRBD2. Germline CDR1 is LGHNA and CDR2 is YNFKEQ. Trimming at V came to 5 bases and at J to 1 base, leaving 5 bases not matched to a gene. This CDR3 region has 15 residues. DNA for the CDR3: TGTGCCAGCAGCTCACTAGCGGCCGGCACAGATACGCAGTATTTT. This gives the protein CASSSLAAGTDTQYF.

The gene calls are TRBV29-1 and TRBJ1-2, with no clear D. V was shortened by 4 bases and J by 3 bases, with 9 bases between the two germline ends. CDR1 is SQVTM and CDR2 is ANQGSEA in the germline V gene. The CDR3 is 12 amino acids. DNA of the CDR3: TGCAGCGTTGCCTGGGATTACTATGGCTACACCTTC. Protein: CSVAWDYYGYTF. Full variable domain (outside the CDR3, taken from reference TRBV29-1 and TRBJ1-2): SAVISQKPSRDICQRGTSLTIQCQVDSQVTMMFWYRQQPGQSLTLIATANQGSEATYESGFVIDKFPISRPNLTFSTLTVSNMSPEDSSIYLCSVAWDYYGYTFGSGTRLTVV.

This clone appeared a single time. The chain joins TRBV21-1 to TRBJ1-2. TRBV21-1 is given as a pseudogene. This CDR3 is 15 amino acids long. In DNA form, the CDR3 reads TGTGCCAGCAGCAAGGAGAAAAGGAGGGTTAGCGGCTACACCTTC. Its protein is CASSKEKRRVSGYTF.

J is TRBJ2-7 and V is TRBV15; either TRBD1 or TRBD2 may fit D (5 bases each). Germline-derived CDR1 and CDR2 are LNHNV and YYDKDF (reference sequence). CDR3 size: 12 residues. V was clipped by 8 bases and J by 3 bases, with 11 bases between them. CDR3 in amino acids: CATGDGGYEQYF. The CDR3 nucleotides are TGTGCCACCGGGGACGGAGGCTACGAGCAGTACTTC. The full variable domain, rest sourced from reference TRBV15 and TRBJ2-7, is DAMVIQNPRYQVTQFGKPVTLSCSQTLNHNVMYWYQQKSSQAPKLLFHYYDKDFNNEADTPDNFQSRRPNTSFCFLDIRSPGLGDTAMYLCATGDGGYEQYFGPGTRLTVT.

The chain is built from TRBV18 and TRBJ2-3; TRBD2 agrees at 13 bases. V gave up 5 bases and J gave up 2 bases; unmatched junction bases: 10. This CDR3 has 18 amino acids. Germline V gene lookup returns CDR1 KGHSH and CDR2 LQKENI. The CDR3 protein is CASSKGLAGNPDTDTQYF. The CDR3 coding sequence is TGTGCCAGCTCAAAGGGACTAGCGGGGAATCCAGACACAGATACGCAGTATTTT.

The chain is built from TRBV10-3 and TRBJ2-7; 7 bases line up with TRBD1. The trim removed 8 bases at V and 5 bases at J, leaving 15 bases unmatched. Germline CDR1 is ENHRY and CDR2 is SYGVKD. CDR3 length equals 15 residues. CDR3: CAIRTQGVATNEQYF. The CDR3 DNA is TGTGCCATCCGGACGCAGGGGGTTGCCACCAACGAGCAGTACTTC.